The TCR beta chain described here comes from a study of cytomegalovirus exposure and HLA in healthy donors. It was with 60 Vbeta and 13 Jbeta primers that the PCR ran. Clones were read by immunoSEQ multiplex PCR, and TCRdb kept only the in-frame ones, dropping some. This sample has 87,000 or so clones, with approximately 80% found just once. Germline loops: CDR1 SGHKS, CDR2 YYEKEE (reference sequence). V shed 1 base and J shed 4 bases, with 11 bases lying between them. This CDR3 comprises 14 residues. The sample taken for sequencing was PBMCs. The gene calls are TRBV5-5 and TRBJ1-1; a possible D gene is TRBD1 (5 bases). This sequence was found in a woman aged 40 to 55 in good health and CMV-seronegative. The CDR3 coding sequence is TGTGCCAGCAGCTTGTTCGACAGTATCACTGAAGCTTTCTTT. Amino acids: CASSLFDSITEAFF.